The subject of this entry is one T cell receptor (beta chain). What it binds is unknown. This entry comes from a study of CD8+CD57+ T cells in acquired aplastic anemia. Findings and caveats of the study: Patients and controls were found to share roughly 31 CD8+ CDR3 sequences.

An expansion of CD8+CD57+ cells by flow cytometry had been shown in patients chosen for sequencing. Severe acquired aplastic anemia was present in every patient. Profiling of TCR beta VDJ combinations and CDR3 sequences used genomic DNA as template. MiXCR, applied by TCRdb to the reads, yields one record per CDR3 protein. The repertoire includes approximately 40,000 distinct CDR3 sequences, 60% to 70% of them detected once, and 59% sits in the top ten. Germline V gene data show CDR1 as LNHNV and CDR2 as YYDKDF (reference sequence). The ends were cut back, 0 bases at V and 0 bases at J, with 8 bases in the middle. The length of the CDR3 is 16 residues.

The source material was sorted CD4+, CD8+, or CD8+CD57+ T cells (not recorded which) from PBMCs. V and J are TRBV15 and TRBJ2-2; no firm D call. The receptor was isolated from a human donor with aplastic anemia. The CDR3 sequence: CATSRETRTNTGELFF. The DNA for the CDR3 is TGTGCCACCAGCAGAGAAACACGGACGAACACCGGGGAGCTGTTTTTT.